The clone carrying this T cell receptor beta chain was counted at least ten times. What it binds is not known. TCRdb independently ran MiXCR on the 5' RACE reads; one entry per CDR3 protein. This table has around 340,000 distinct CDR3 sequences, under 15% appearing once. The data were obtained in a study of T cells after yellow fever vaccination. Turning to the study itself: SMART-Seq v4 Ultra Low Input prepared the low-cell-number fractions.

Whole-study results and caveats: Abundant clonotypes from the bulk population could get into FACS-sorted repertoires as contaminants.

The CDR3 covers 15 residues. Trimming stripped 5 bases from V and 0 bases from J, with 13 bases between. The sequence came from a man between 18 and 35 years old who received the YFV17D yellow fever vaccine. The chain recombines TRBV12-3 or TRBV12-4 with TRBJ1-1, with D possibly being TRBD1 (5 bases). Sequencing was performed on CD4+ T cells sorted from PBMCs, taken 15 days after the yellow fever booster vaccination. DNA for the CDR3: TGTGCCAGCAGTACCCTGGGGGGTCTGAACACTGAAGCTTTCTTT. This encodes CASSTLGGLNTEAFF.